Following are 17 T cell receptor beta chains from one sample sequenced in a study of T cells expressing NK-cell markers. TCRdb re-analyzed the 5' RACE reads; it lists each CDR3 protein once, without DNA. This table lists approximately 420,000 distinct CDR3 sequences. Material for sequencing was blood T cells: a sorted CD56 or NKG2C T cell subset, CD4+ or CD8+ T cells, or bulk PBMC T cells (not recorded which). The receptors stem from a woman aged 45-59 years in good health.

The rearrangement uses TRBV5-1 and TRBJ2-1; the D call of TRBD2 rests on TCRdb alone, since no DNA is present to check it. Germline CDR1 and CDR2: SGHRS and YFSETQ. This CDR3 contains 20 residues. CDR3 in amino acids: CASSLGGGTSGRLTYNEQFF.

The V and J genes are TRBV2 and TRBJ1-5. From germline, CDR1 is SNHLY and CDR2 FYNNEI. The CDR3 loop spans 13 amino acids. The CDR3 loop is CASKGHVNQPQHF.

The rearrangement joins TRBV24-1 to TRBJ2-2; there is no DNA to check the TCRdb D call of TRBD1. This CDR3 is built from 15 residues. The germline CDR1 and CDR2 sequences are KGHDR and SFDVKD. CDR3 loop: CATSDLSPPIGELFF.

The chain couples TRBV10-2 to TRBJ2-3. The CDR3 has 13 residues. Germline-derived CDR1 and CDR2 are WSHSY and SAAADI. CDR3 amino acids: CASRLDLRDTQYF.

The chain employs TRBV27 and TRBJ1-5; the TRBD1 assignment by TCRdb is unverifiable without DNA. The CDR3 is made up of 16 amino acids. CDR1 and CDR2 from the germline V gene are MNHEY and SMNVEV (reference sequence). The CDR3 protein is CASSFLGTHSNQPQHF.

The CDR3 region is CASSPRTITYNEQFF. The V gene is TRBV12-3 or TRBV12-4, the J gene TRBJ2-1; TCRdb's D call of TRBD2 is untestable without DNA. This CDR3 has 15 residues.

This sequence joins TRBV6-5 and TRBJ2-6; as DNA is missing, the TRBD2 call by TCRdb cannot be tested. Germline CDR1 and CDR2: MNHEY and SVGAGI. The CDR3 covers 18 residues. CDR3 sequence: CASSYSPGAFSGANVLTF.

The chain employs TRBV12-3 or TRBV12-4 and TRBJ2-1; TCRdb selects TRBD2, and the lack of DNA leaves this call unchecked. This CDR3 region has 13 residues. CDR3 region: CASSRTRANEQFF.

The V gene is TRBV2, the J gene TRBJ2-2. The germline gives CDR1 SNHLY, CDR2 FYNNEI. The CDR3 runs 14 residues. CDR3 region: CASSEEGRTRMVFF. The whole variable domain, filled in from reference TRBV2 and TRBJ2-2, reads EPEVTQTPSHQVTQMGQEVILRCVPISNHLYFYWYRQILGQKVEFLVSFYNNEISEKSEIFDDQFSVERPDGSNFTLKIRSTKLEDSAMYFCASSEEGRTRMVFFGEGSRLTVL.

J is TRBJ2-7 and V is TRBV12-3 or TRBV12-4; TCRdb reports TRBD1, a call that lacks DNA to check it against. This CDR3 region has 15 residues. CDR3: CASRDTGARTYEQYF.

The genes are TRBV5-1 and TRBJ2-2; TCRdb outputs TRBD1, but without DNA this stays unchecked. The CDR3 is 15 residues long. Germline CDR1 and CDR2: SGHRS and YFSETQ. The CDR3 here is CASSLEGQHTGELFF. Complete variable domain (other parts from reference TRBV5-1 and TRBJ2-2): KAGVTQTPRYLIKTRGQQVTLSCSPISGHRSVSWYQQTPGQGLQFLFEYFSETQRNKGNFPGRFSGRQFSNSRSEMNVSTLELGDSALYLCASSLEGQHTGELFFGEGSRLTVL.

V usage is TRBV5-1 and J usage is TRBJ2-7; without DNA, the TCRdb call of TRBD2 cannot be checked. The CDR3 covers 16 residues. Germline V gives CDR1 SGHRS, CDR2 YFSETQ. The CDR3 protein is CASSYETSGNSYEQYF.

The chain has TRBV27 and TRBJ2-5; TCRdb's D gene call, TRBD1, goes unchecked for lack of DNA. The CDR3 has 14 amino acids. Germline V gene sequence: CDR1 MNHEY, CDR2 SMNVEV (reference sequence). The CDR3 reads CASSLGTGDGTQYF.

The CDR3 spells CASSFPAGENNEQFF. This sequence joins TRBV5-1 and TRBJ2-1; lacking DNA, the TRBD2 call made by TCRdb goes unchecked. This CDR3 spans 15 amino acids. Germline lookup yields CDR1 SGHRS and CDR2 YFSETQ. The complete variable domain, with remaining parts taken from reference TRBV5-1 and TRBJ2-1, reads KAGVTQTPRYLIKTRGQQVTLSCSPISGHRSVSWYQQTPGQGLQFLFEYFSETQRNKGNFPGRFSGRQFSNSRSEMNVSTLELGDSALYLCASSFPAGENNEQFFGPGTRLTVL.

The chain carries TRBV20-1 and TRBJ2-7. The germline V gene has CDR1 DFQATT and CDR2 SNEGSKA (reference sequence). This CDR3 region has 13 residues. The CDR3 loop reads CSARGDLLYEQYF.

This rearrangement joins TRBV5-1 to TRBJ2-2; no DNA is available, so the TRBD2 call from TCRdb remains unchecked. CDR1 is SGHRS and CDR2 is YFSETQ in the germline V gene. This CDR3 contains 14 residues. The CDR3 spells CASHRRVDTGELFF.

J is TRBJ1-1 and V is TRBV18; without DNA, the TCRdb call of TRBD1 cannot be checked. The germline CDR1 and CDR2 sequences are KGHSH and LQKENI. CDR3 size: 18 residues. The CDR3 reads CASSPTGFSPSWSVEAFF.